This TCR beta chain was obtained from a study of cytomegalovirus exposure and HLA in healthy donors. PCR amplification relied on 60 Vbeta primers (plus 13 Jbeta primers). The data were produced by immunoSEQ multiplex PCR, yet TCRdb's version contains in-frame clones alone and is incomplete. The table records roughly 160,000 clones, 60% to 80% of them present only once. V gave up 4 bases and J gave up 8 bases, with 9 bases separating them. The germline gives CDR1 SEHNR, CDR2 FQNEAQ (reference sequence). This CDR3 contains 13 residues. This sequence originates from a man over 45 in good health and CMV-seropositive. The rearrangement uses TRBV7-9 and TRBJ1-6, with D maybe TRBD1 (5 bases). The sequenced sample was PBMCs. In nucleotides, the CDR3 is TGTGCCAGCAGCTCGCAGGGCTATTCACCCCTCCACTTT. Amino acids: CASSSQGYSPLHF.